In its sample, the clone carrying this TCR beta chain was seen a few times. The data originate from a study of blood T cell repertoires in COVID-19. Looking at the study overall: In each case, the material was cDNA or gDNA derived from T cells, B-cell-depleted T cells, or PBMCs.

V shed 1 base and J shed 0 bases, with 9 bases lying between them. Germline values: CDR1 SGHAT, CDR2 FQNNGV. This CDR3 comprises 15 residues. Per the study methods: Quantification of nucleated cells was approximated via reference gene primer amplification. Libraries were prepared by immunoSEQ multiplex PCR; TCRdb keeps only in-frame clonotypes and omits some of them. V, J and clone size are those of that table, while D and trimming were read from the DNA. This repertoire shows about 120,000 clones, over 70% found once; its top ten account for about 2%. Sequences were obtained from peripheral blood. The TCR was taken from a man aged 65 to 79 with acute or convalescent COVID-19. The rearrangement joins TRBV11-2 to TRBJ2-5; D possibly corresponds to TRBD1 (6 bases). CDR3 loop: CASSLGGQYQETQYF. The DNA for the CDR3 is TGTGCCAGCAGCTTAGGTGGACAGTACCAAGAGACCCAGTACTTC.